The subject of this entry is one TCR beta chain. The antigen is unknown. CDR1 and CDR2 from the germline V gene are LNHNV and YYDKDF (reference sequence). V lost 6 bases and J lost 4, with 13 bases in between. There are 14 residues in the CDR3. These data come from a study of blood T cells in healthy people across ages. Study-wide findings and caveats: Shifts in expanded clonotypes may have been confounded by donor CMV status, which was unknown.

Healthy Caucasians from Russia aged roughly 6 to 95 served as donors. RNA extraction gave at least 5.5 micrograms of total RNA per sample. Primed by a sample-barcoded 5' primer and a J-beta primer mix, a second PCR proceeded for about 7 to 11 cycles. TCRdb passed the 5' RACE reads through MiXCR, listing each CDR3 protein once. The profile shows 790,000 or so distinct CDR3 sequences, about 56% of them singletons. The genes are TRBV15 and TRBJ2-1; D is uncertain. The TCR originated in a man aged 35-49 years in good health. Sequencing input: blood. The CDR3 spells CATSSKDRYNEQFF. CDR3 nucleotide sequence: TGTGCCACCAGTTCGAAGGACCGATACAATGAGCAGTTCTTC.